One TCR beta chain is described in this entry. Its matching antigen is unknown. A much larger clone is a single base away; this may be a read error. This sample is drawn from a study of T-cell reconstitution after alpha-beta-depleted transplantation in children. Preparation of the TCRbeta library used unique molecular identifiers. Each CDR3 protein gets one entry after TCRdb re-called the PCR reads with MiXCR. The profile shows hundreds of thousands of distinct CDR3 sequences, around 7.8% of them singletons. Findings of the study overall: The authors attributed T-cell counts and diversity one year after transplant mostly to newly produced T cells. It was surviving recipient T cells and thymic progenitors that gave some patients high TCRbeta diversity at day 60. Roughly two months post-transplant, alpha-beta T cells reportedly originated from several hundred graft clones that had expanded.

The J segment lost 1 base and the V segment lost 7 bases, leaving 5 bases of the junction unmatched. There are 14 residues in the CDR3. The chain has TRBV12-3 or TRBV12-4 and TRBJ2-7; TRBD1 matches 9 bases. The specimen comprised PBMCs, mostly from graft donor cells, sampled 180 days after TCRalphabeta/CD19-depleted stem cell transplant. The sequence was obtained from a male patient between 5 and 17 years old who had a stem cell transplant for acute lymphoblastic leukemia, so the T cells may come from the graft donor. CDR3 residues: CASTRDRASYEQYF. The CDR3 DNA is TGTGCCAGCACCCGGGACAGGGCGTCCTACGAGCAGTACTTC.